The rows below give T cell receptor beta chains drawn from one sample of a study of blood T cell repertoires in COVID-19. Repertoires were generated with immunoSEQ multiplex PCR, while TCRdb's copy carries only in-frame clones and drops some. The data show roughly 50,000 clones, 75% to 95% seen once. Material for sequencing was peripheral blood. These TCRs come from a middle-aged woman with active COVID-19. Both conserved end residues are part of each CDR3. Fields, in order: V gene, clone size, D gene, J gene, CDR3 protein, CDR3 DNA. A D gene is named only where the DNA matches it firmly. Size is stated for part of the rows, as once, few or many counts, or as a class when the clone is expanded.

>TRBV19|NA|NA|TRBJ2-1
CASSIDRAKGGVGNEQFF
TGTGCCAGTAGTATAGATCGGGCGAAGGGGGGGGTAGGGAATGAGCAGTTCTTC
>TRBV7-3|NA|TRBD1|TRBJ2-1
CASSPGQGTYNEQFF
TGTGCCAGCAGCCCGGGACAGGGCACCTACAATGAGCAGTTCTTC
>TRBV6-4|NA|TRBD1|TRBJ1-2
CASSDPTWAGLRGPYGYTF
TGTGCCAGCAGTGACCCAACCTGGGCAGGGTTAAGGGGGCCCTATGGCTACACCTTC
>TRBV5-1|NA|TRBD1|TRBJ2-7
CASSPKGQGYEQYF
TGCGCCAGCAGCCCCAAGGGACAGGGCTACGAGCAGTACTTC
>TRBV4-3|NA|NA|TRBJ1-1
CASSQDQGDSGNTEAFF
TGCGCCAGCAGCCAAGATCAAGGCGACAGTGGTAACACTGAAGCTTTCTTT
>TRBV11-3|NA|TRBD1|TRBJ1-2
CASSPPAGGGYGYTF
TGTGCCAGCAGCCCCCCGGCAGGGGGCGGGTATGGCTACACCTTC
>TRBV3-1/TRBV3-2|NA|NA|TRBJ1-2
CASSQEFVGATGGYTF
TGTGCCAGCAGCCAAGAGTTCGTGGGAGCAACGGGGGGCTACACCTTC
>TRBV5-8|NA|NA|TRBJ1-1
CASSLRQGNPSNTEAFF
TGTGCCAGCAGCTTGAGGCAGGGAAATCCCTCGAACACTGAAGCTTTCTTT
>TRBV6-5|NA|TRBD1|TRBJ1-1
CASSRGQGATEAFF
TGTGCCAGCAGTAGGGGACAGGGGGCCACTGAAGCTTTCTTT
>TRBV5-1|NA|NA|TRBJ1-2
CASRASTSHYGYTF
TGCGCCAGCAGAGCGTCGACGTCCCATTATGGCTACACCTTC
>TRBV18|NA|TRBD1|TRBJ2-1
CASSTNRGLPNNEQFF
TGTGCCAGCTCAACGAACAGGGGCTTACCCAACAATGAGCAGTTCTTC
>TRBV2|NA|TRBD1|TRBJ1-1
CASREGAENTEAFF
TGTGCCAGCAGAGAGGGGGCTGAGAACACTGAAGCTTTCTTT
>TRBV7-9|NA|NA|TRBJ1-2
CASSYDAGGENGYTF
TGTGCCAGCAGTTATGACGCGGGGGGTGAAAATGGCTACACCTTC
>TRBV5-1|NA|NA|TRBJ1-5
CASSLDTNQPQHF
TGCGCCAGCAGCTTGGACACAAATCAGCCCCAGCATTTT
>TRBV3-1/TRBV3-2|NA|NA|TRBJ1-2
CASSQATGYTF
TGTGCCAGCAGCCAGGCAACAGGCTACACCTTC
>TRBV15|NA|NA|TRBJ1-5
CATSRAGLGEGVSPQHF
TGTGCCACCAGCAGGGCTGGCCTGGGTGAGGGGGTATCGCCCCAGCATTTT
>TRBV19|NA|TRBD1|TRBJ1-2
CASRGLGTVGADGYTF
TGTGCCAGTAGGGGACTCGGGACAGTTGGGGCTGATGGCTACACCTTC
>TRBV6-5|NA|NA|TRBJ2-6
CASKNEYWANVLTF
TGTGCCAGCAAAAACGAGTATTGGGCCAACGTCCTGACTTTC
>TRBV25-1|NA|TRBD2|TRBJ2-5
CASSPLAGETQYF
TGTGCCAGCAGTCCGTTAGCGGGGGAGACCCAGTACTTC
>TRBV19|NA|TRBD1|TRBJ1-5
CASTPRQGAYSNQPQHF
TGTGCCAGTACCCCTAGGCAGGGGGCCTATAGCAATCAGCCCCAGCATTTT
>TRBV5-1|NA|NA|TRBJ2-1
CASSLTQQSSYNEQFF
TGCGCCAGCAGCTTGACCCAACAAAGCTCCTACAATGAGCAGTTCTTC
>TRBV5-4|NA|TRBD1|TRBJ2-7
CASSWTQGQGNEQYF
TGTGCCAGCAGCTGGACCCAGGGACAGGGGAACGAGCAGTACTTC
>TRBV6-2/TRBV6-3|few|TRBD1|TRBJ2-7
CASSYGTEQYEQYF
TGTGCCAGCAGTTACGGGACAGAACAGTACGAGCAGTACTTC
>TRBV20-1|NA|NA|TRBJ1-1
CSASRLGQGYTEAFF
TGCAGTGCTAGTCGCCTTGGGCAGGGATACACTGAAGCTTTCTTT
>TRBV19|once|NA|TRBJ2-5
CASSAGLTPSQETQYF
TGTGCCAGTAGTGCTGGACTAACCCCAAGCCAAGAGACCCAGTACTTC
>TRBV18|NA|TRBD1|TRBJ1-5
CASSTGQGRAYSNQPQHF
TGTGCCAGCTCAACAGGACAGGGGAGGGCTTATAGCAATCAGCCCCAGCATTTT
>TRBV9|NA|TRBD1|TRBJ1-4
CASSVGDRANEKLFF
TGTGCCAGCAGCGTAGGGGACAGGGCTAATGAAAAACTGTTTTTT
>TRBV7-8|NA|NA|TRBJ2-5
CASSQVGQGQETQYF
TGTGCCAGCAGCCAGGTGGGGCAGGGCCAAGAGACCCAGTACTTC
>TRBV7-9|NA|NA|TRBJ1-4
CASSLGSVQGMKLFF
TGTGCCAGCAGCCTTGGGTCTGTACAGGGTATGAAACTGTTTTTT
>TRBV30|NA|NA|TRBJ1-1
CAGAVQANTEAFF
TGTGCCGGGGCCGTGCAGGCGAACACTGAAGCTTTCTTT
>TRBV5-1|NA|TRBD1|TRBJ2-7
CASSRRDRVDEQYF
TGCGCCAGCAGCAGGCGGGACAGGGTGGACGAGCAGTACTTC
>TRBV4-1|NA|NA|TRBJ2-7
CASSPSEGSREEQYF
TGCGCCAGCAGCCCCTCTGAGGGTTCAAGAGAAGAGCAGTACTTC
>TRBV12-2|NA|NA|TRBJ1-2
CASRLSWTDNYGYTF
TGTGCAAGTCGCTTAAGTTGGACAGACAACTATGGCTACACCTTC
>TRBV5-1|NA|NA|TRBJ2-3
CASSPSLPGGSTDTQYF
TGCGCCAGCAGCCCAAGCTTGCCGGGGGGCAGCACAGATACGCAGTATTTT
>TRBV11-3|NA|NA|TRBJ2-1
CASSLDSDEQFF
TGTGCCAGCAGCTTAGATAGTGATGAGCAGTTCTTC